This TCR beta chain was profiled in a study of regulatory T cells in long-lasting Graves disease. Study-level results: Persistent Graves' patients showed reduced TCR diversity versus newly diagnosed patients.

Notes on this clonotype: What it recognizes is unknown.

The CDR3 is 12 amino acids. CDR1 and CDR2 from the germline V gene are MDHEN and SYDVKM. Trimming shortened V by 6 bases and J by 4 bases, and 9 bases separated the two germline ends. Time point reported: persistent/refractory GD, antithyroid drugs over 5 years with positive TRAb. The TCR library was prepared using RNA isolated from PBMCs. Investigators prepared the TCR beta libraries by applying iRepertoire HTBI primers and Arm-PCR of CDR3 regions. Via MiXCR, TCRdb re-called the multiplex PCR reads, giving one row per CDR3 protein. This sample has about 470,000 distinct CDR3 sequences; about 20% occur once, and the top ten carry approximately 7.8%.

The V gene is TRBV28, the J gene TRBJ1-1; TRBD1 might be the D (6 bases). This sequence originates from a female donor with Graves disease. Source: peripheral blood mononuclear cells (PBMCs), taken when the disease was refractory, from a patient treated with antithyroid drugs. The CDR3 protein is CASRDSLTEAFF. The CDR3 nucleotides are TGTGCCAGCAGGGACAGTCTCACTGAAGCTTTCTTT.